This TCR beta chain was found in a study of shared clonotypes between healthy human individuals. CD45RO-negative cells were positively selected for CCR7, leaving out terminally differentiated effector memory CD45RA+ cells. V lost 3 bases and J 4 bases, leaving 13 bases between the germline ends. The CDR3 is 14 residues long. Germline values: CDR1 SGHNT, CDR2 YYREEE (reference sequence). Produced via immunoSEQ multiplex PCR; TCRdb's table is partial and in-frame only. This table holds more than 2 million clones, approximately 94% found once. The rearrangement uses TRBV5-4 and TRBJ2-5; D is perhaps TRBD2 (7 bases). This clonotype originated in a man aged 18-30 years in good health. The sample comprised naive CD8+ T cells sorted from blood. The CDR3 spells CASSSWGGGETQYF. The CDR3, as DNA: TGTGCCAGCAGCTCGTGGGGGGGCGGAGAGACCCAGTACTTC.